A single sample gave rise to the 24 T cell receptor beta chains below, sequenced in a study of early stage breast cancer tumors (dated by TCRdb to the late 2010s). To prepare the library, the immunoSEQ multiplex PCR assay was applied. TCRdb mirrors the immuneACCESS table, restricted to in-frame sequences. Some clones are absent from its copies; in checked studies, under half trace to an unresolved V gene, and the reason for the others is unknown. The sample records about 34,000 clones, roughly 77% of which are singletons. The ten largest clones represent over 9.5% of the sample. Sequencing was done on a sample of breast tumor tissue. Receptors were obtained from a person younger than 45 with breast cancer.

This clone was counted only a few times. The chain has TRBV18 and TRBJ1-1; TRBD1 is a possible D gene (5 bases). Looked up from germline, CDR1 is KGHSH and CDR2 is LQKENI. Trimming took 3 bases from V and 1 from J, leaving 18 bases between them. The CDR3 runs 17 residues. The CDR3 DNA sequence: TGTGCCAGCTCACCTACCCCAGGTGGTAGGGGGAACACTGAAGCTTTCTTT. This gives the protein CASSPTPGGRGNTEAFF.

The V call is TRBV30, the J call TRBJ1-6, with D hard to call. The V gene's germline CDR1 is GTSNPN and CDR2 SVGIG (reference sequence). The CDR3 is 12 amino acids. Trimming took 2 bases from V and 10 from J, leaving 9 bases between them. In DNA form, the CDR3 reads TGTGCCTGGAGTCTCCTTGGATCACCCCTCCACTTT. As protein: CAWSLLGSPLHF.

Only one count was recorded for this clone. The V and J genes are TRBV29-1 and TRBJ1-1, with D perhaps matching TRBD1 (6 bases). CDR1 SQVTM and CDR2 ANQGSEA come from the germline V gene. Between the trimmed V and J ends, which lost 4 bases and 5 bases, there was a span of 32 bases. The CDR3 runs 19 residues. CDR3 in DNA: TGCAGCGTTGTCCCAGGGGTAGGATATTCGACTCCGAGTGCTACTGAAGCTTTCTTT. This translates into CSVVPGVGYSTPSATEAFF.

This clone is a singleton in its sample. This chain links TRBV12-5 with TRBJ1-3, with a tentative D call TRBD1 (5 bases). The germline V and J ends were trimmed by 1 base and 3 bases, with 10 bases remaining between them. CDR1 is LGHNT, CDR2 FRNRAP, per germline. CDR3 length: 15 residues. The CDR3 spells CASGLGQGRGNTIYF. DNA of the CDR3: TGTGCTAGTGGTTTGGGGCAGGGACGTGGAAACACCATATATTTT.

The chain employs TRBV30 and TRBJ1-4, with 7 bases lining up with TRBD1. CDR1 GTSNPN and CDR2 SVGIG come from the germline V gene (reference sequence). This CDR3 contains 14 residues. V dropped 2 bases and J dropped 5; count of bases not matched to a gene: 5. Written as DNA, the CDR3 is TGTGCCTGGAGTCTCGGGACAGCAAATGAAAAACTGTTTTTT. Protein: CAWSLGTANEKLFF.

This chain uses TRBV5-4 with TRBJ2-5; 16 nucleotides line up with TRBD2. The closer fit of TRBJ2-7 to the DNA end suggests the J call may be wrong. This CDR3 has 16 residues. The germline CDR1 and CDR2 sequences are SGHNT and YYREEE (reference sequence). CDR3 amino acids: CASSPGTSGRVYEQYF. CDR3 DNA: TGTGCCAGCAGCCCGGGGACTAGCGGGAGGGTCTACGAGCAGTACTTC.

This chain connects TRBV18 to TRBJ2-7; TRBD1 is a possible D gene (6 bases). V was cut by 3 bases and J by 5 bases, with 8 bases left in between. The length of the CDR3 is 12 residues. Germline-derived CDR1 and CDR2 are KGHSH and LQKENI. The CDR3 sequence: CASSPPGDEQYF. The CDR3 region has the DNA TGTGCCAGCTCACCTCCAGGGGACGAGCAGTACTTC.

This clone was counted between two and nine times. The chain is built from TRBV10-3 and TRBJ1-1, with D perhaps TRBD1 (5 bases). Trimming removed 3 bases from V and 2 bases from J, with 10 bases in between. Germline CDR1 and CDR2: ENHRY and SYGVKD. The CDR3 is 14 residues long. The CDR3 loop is CAISDPTVNTEAFF. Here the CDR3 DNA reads TGTGCCATCAGTGACCCGACAGTCAACACTGAAGCTTTCTTT.

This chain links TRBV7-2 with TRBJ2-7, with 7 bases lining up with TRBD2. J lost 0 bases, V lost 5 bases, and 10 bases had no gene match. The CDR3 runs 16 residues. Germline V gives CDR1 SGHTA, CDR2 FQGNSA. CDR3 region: CASSEPGTTSSYEQYF. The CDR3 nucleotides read TGTGCCAGCAGCGAACCCGGGACTACTAGCTCCTACGAGCAGTACTTC.

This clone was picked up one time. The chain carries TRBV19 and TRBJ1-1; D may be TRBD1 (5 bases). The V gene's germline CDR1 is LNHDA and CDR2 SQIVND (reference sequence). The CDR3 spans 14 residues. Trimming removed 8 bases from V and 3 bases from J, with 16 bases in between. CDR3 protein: CASGFIGGDTEAFF. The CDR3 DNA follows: TGTGCCAGTGGATTTATTGGAGGGGACACTGAAGCTTTCTTT.

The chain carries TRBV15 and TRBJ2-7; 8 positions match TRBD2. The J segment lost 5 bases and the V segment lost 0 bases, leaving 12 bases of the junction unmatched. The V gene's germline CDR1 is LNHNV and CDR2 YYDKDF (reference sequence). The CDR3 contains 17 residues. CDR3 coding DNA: TGTGCCACCAGCAGAGATCGATTGGCGGGAGGACGTCACGAGCAGTACTTC. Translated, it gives CATSRDRLAGGRHEQYF.

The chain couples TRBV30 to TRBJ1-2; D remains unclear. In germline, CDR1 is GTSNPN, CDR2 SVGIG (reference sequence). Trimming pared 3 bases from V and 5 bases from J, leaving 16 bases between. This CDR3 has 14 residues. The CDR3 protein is CAWRDSEGGYGYTF. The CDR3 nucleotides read TGTGCCTGGAGAGACTCTGAGGGTGGTTATGGCTACACCTTC.

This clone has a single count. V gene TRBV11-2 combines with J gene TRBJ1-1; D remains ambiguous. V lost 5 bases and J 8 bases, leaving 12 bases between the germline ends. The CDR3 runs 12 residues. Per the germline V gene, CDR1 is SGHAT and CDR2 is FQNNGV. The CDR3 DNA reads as TGTGCCAGCAGCGACACGGGCTACGAAGCTTTCTTT. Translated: CASSDTGYEAFF.

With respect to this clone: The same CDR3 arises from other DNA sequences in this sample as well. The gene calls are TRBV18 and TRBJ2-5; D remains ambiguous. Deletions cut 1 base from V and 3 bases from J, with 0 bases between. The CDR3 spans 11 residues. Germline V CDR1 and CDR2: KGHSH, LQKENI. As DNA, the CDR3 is TGTGCCAGCTCACCACAAGAGACCCAGTACTTC. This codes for CASSPQETQYF.

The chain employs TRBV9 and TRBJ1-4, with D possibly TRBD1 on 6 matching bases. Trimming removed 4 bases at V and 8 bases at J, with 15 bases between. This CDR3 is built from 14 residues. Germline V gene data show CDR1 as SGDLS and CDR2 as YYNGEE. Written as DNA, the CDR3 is TGTGCCAGCAGCACCCGGACAGACGCAGAAAAACTGTTTTTT. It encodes CASSTRTDAEKLFF.

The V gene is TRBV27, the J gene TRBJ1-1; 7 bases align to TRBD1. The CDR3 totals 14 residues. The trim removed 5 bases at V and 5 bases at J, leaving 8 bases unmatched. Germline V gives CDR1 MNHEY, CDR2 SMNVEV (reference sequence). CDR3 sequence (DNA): TGTGCCAGCAGTGAGATAGACAGGGTGACTGAAGCTTTCTTT. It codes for CASSEIDRVTEAFF.

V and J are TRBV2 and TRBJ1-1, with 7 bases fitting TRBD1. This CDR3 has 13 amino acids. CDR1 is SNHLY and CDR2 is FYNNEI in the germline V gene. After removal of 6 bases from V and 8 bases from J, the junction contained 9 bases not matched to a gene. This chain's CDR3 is CASSIGTDLEAFF. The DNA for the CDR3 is TGTGCCAGCAGCATAGGGACAGATTTGGAAGCTTTCTTT.

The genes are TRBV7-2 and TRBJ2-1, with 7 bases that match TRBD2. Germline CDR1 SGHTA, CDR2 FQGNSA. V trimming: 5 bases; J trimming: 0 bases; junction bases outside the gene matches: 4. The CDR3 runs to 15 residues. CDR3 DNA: TGTGCCAGCAGCCGCGGGACTACCTCCTACAATGAGCAGTTCTTC. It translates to CASSRGTTSYNEQFF.

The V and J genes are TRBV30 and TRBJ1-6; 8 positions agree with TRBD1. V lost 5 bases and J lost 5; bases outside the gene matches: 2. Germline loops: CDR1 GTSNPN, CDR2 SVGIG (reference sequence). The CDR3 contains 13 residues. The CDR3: CAWGQGNNSPLHF. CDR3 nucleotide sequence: TGTGCCTGGGGACAGGGAAATAATTCACCCCTCCACTTT.

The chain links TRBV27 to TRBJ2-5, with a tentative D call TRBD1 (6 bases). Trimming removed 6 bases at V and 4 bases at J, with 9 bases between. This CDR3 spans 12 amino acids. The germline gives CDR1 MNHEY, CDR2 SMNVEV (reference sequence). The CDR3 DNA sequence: TGTGCCAGCAGATCACAGGGAGAGACCCAGTACTTC. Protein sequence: CASRSQGETQYF.

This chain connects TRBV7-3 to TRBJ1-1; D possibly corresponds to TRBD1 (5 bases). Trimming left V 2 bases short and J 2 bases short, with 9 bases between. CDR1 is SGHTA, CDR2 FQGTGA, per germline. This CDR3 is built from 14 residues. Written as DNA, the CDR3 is TGTGCCAGCAGCTTACAGGGATTAAACACTGAAGCTTTCTTT. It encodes CASSLQGLNTEAFF.

CDR3 sequence: CASSVGSRIDYGYTF. DNA of the CDR3: TGTGCCAGCAGCGTAGGGTCGCGAATCGACTATGGCTACACCTTC. The rearrangement links TRBV9 to TRBJ1-2, with D unclear. CDR3 length equals 15 residues. Germline V gene data show CDR1 as SGDLS and CDR2 as YYNGEE. The V end lost 0 bases, the J end lost 3 bases, and 12 bases lay between the germline ends.

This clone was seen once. The chain's CDR3 is CATRPRGLTYEQYF. The CDR3 DNA reads TGTGCCACACGACCCCGGGGTTTAACCTACGAGCAGTACTTC. This chain connects TRBV19 to TRBJ2-7; perhaps TRBD2 as D (5 bases). Germline V gene sequence: CDR1 LNHDA, CDR2 SQIVND (reference sequence). The CDR3 is 14 residues long. Trimming cost V 10 bases and J 2 bases, with 18 bases left between them.

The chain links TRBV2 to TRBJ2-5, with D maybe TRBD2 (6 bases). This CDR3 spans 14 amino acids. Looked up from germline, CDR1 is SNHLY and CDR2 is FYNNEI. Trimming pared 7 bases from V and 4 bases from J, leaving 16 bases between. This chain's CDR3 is CASTGVGGRETQYF. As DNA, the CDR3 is TGTGCCAGCACCGGCGTGGGAGGCAGAGAGACCCAGTACTTC.